These 6 T cell receptor beta chains share one sample of origin, sequenced in a study of cytomegalovirus exposure and HLA in healthy donors. It was with 60 Vbeta and 13 Jbeta primers that the PCR ran. TCRdb keeps only in-frame clones here, not all; method: immunoSEQ multiplex PCR. The sample has approximately 140,000 clones, around 70% seen once. The sample taken for sequencing was PBMCs. The receptor source for this set is a human donor in good health.

The genes are TRBV28 and TRBJ1-5; D not resolved. The CDR3 has 15 residues. Between the trimmed V and J ends, which lost 5 bases and 3 bases, there was a span of 14 bases. Germline CDR1 MDHEN, CDR2 SYDVKM. DNA for the CDR3: TGTGCCAGCAGTCCCTTAGGGAGTTCCAATCAGCCCCAGCATTTT. Amino acids: CASSPLGSSNQPQHF.

This chain joins TRBV7-9 and TRBJ1-2; unclear D gene. The CDR3 contains 12 residues. The ends were cut back, 8 bases at V and 6 bases at J, with 13 bases in the middle. Germline loops: CDR1 SEHNR, CDR2 FQNEAQ (reference sequence). CDR3 DNA sequence: TGTGCCAGCCAAAAGCCGTCACATGGCTACACCTTC. Protein sequence: CASQKPSHGYTF.

The V and J genes are TRBV5-4 and TRBJ2-7, with TRBD2 matching over 9 bases. J lost 4 bases, V lost 2 bases, and 1 base had no gene match. The germline gives CDR1 SGHNT, CDR2 YYREEE (reference sequence). The CDR3 length is 13 residues. The CDR3 protein is CASSLTSGYEQYF. CDR3 DNA sequence: TGTGCCAGCAGCTTAACTAGCGGGTACGAGCAGTACTTC.

This clone was seen once. The sample holds other DNA sequences that translate to the same CDR3. The chain is built from TRBV5-6 and TRBJ1-1; TRBD1 matches at 7 bases. The CDR3 is made up of 13 amino acids. CDR1 is SGHDT and CDR2 is YYEEEE in the germline V gene. J was trimmed by 8 bases and V by 8 bases; bases with no gene match: 12. This chain's CDR3 is CASSFRPGQEAFF. The CDR3 bases are TGTGCCAGTAGTTTTAGACCGGGACAGGAAGCTTTCTTT.

The chain uses TRBV2 and TRBJ1-5; D uncertain. CDR1 and CDR2 (germline): SNHLY, FYNNEI. The ends were cut back, 6 bases at V and 7 bases at J, with 22 bases in the middle. This CDR3 is 16 amino acids long. The CDR3 loop reads CASSLTWTGVGQPQHF. The CDR3 region has the DNA TGTGCCAGCAGCCTAACTTGGACCGGGGTCGGACAGCCCCAGCATTTT.

In its sample, this clone was seen a few times. The rearrangement links TRBV6-1 to TRBJ2-7, with D possibly matching TRBD2 (5 bases). Germline values: CDR1 MNHNS, CDR2 SASEGT. V shed 8 bases and J shed 3 bases, with 14 bases lying between them. This CDR3 comprises 13 residues. The CDR3 nucleotides read TGTGCCAGCCAGAGGACTGATAACTACGAGCAGTACTTC. Its translation: CASQRTDNYEQYF.